This T cell receptor beta chain appears in the sequencing data of a study of molecular identifiers for immune sequencing clone quantification (dated by TCRdb to 2016 to 2018). In terms of the full investigation: For a replicate experiment, the RNA from either approximately 20,000 or 100,000 naive CD8 T cells was divided into five aliquots, and four of those aliquots went on to sequencing. CD8 T cells were used in a methods study to benchmark molecular-identifier clustering-based TCR repertoire sequencing (MIDCIRS) and TCR RNA copy counting.

Libraries of naive CD8 T cells were generated from roughly 20,000 to 1,000,000 sorted cells, with 10%, 30% or 50% of the purified RNA used. Naive CD8 T cells were FACS-sorted as CD8+CD4-CCR7+CD45RA+ on a BD FACSAria II into RLT Plus buffer. Approximately nine TCR copies' worth of Jurkat RNA were spiked into roughly 19,000-1,000,000 naive CD8 T cell samples to test detection sensitivity. Enrichment of CD8 T cells was done with RosetteSep CD8+ T Cell Enrichment Cocktail plus Ficoll-Paque, and ACK red cell lysis came afterward. To prepare the library, PCR was applied. For sequencing, an Illumina HiSeq 4000 was employed. Bulk TCR libraries were prepared as previously described, using TCR primers listed in Table S5. The Qiagen AllPrep DNA/RNA kit was used to purify total RNA. Before analysis, reads from multiple sequencing runs of the same library were pooled. In the original analysis: Reads were retained only if the reads had an exact TCR constant sequence, and the retained reads were trimmed to 150 nt and grouped according to their 12-nt molecular barcodes. Reads within each barcode group were sub-clustered using a 15% Levenshtein threshold, and quality-weighted consensus sequences were constructed for each RNA molecule. Non-functional sequences were removed, as were lower-count sequences one edit away from another. On the basis of fitting two negative binomial distributions, barcode sub-clusters with fewer than 20% of the maximum read count were discarded. TCRdb reprocessing: public reads trimmed at Q25 with fastp, clones called with MiXCR, in-frame beta chains kept. Under each unique CDR3 protein, matching rows form one entry showing the most common genes and DNA. The V and J calls and clone size are TCRdb's, not the authors'. The sample table shows some 650,000 distinct CDR3 sequences, and 15% to 20% are seen once. Around 0.9% of the sample lies in the top ten.

Results and caveats for the whole study, not just this receptor: Even against a background of about a million naive CD8 T cells, spiked-in Jurkat TCR RNA amounting to a single cell's worth was reported to be detectable. Clones above 20 RNA copies held over 99% of molecules in CMV-specific effector cells but under 1% in naive cells. Spiked-in Jurkat TCR RNA (roughly 10 copies' worth), which is not part of the donor repertoire, was contained in the naive libraries. Highly expanded clone sizes could be underestimated if identical TCR molecules share a barcode. Modeling estimated roughly 3.2 recovered TCR RNA copies per cell, compared with 8.5 to 10 by digital PCR, which implies approximately 30% capture efficiency. When barcode sub-clustering was not used, chimeric consensus sequences inflated TCR diversity, with chimeras reaching as high as 47%.

The V end gives up 2 bases and the J end 4 bases, leaving 3 bases in the junction not matched to a gene. CDR1 and CDR2 are read off the germline V gene as ENHRY and SYGVKD. The CDR3 goes from the cysteine to the phenylalanine over 15 residues. This entry keeps only the CDR3 DNA: 45 bases, framed from base 1. The sample holds many counts of this clonotype. Which antigen it targets is not known. The sample holds no much larger clone one base away, and base qualities are not on file. This receptor was obtained from a human donor in good health. Some libraries in this study had Jurkat cell RNA spiked in. The chain is made from TRBV10-3 and TRBJ2-5, with 11 bases aligning to TRBD2. Sequenced input: naive CD8+ T cells from blood, with Jurkat cell RNA spiked in. The cell subset or site label, read with the paper, signifies: FACS-sorted CD8+CD4-CCR7+CD45RA+ naive T cells. The CDR3 sequence is CAISENSGRGETQYF. The nucleotide sequence reads as follows: TGTGCCATCAGTGAGAATAGCGGGAGGGGAGAGACCCAGTACTTC.